Shown below are 6 T cell receptor beta chains from a single sample sequenced in a study of T cell repertoires in aging, cancer and after chemotherapy. Multiplex touch-down PCR with TRB-A/B primers amplified rearranged V-D-J TRB sequences. MiXCR was run by TCRdb on the multiplex PCR reads, yielding one entry per CDR3 protein. The data hold over 600 distinct CDR3 sequences, with about 25% observed a single time. The template was genomic DNA from peripheral blood, not RNA. Specimen: blood. All receptors come from a human donor with a blood cancer.

About this clonotype: Relative to the germline gene, one junction end is altered; a read error may explain this. This chain joins TRBV29-1 and TRBJ2-1, with D unclear. The CDR3 consists of 10 residues. Looked up from germline, CDR1 is SQVTM and CDR2 is ANQGSEA. CDR3 sequence (DNA): TGCAGCGTTGGGAACAATGCGCAGTTCTTC. Protein sequence: CSVGNNAQFF.

The chain couples TRBV7-2 to TRBJ1-1, with D possibly TRBD1 on 6 matching bases. Trimming left V 1 base short and J 5 bases short, with 14 bases between. Germline CDR1 SGHTA, CDR2 FQGNSA. The CDR3 loop spans 15 amino acids. This chain's CDR3 is CASSLVSGARTEAFF. CDR3 nucleotides: TGTGCCAGCAGCTTAGTATCGGGGGCGCGTACTGAAGCTTTCTTT. The variable domain in full, completed from reference TRBV7-2 and TRBJ1-1, reads GAGVSQSPSNKVTEKGKDVELRCDPISGHTALYWYRQSLGQGLEFLIYFQGNSAPDKSGLPSDRFSAERTGGSVSTLTIQRTQQEDSAVYLCASSLVSGARTEAFFGQGTRLTVV.

By frequency in the sample, this clonotype is medium-sized. The chain carries TRBV4-2 and TRBJ2-3; D is unresolved. V lost 4 bases to trimming and J lost 8 bases, with 10 bases between them. Germline-derived CDR1 and CDR2 are LGHNA and YNFKEQ. CDR3 length equals 12 residues. The CDR3 sequence: CASSPTVGTQYF. The CDR3 DNA sequence: TGTGCCAGCAGCCCGACTGTTGGTACGCAGTATTTT.

As for this clonotype: A much larger clone lies a single base off, so this may be a read error. CDR3 DNA: TGCAGTGCTAGGGATACAGGACTTAACGAGCAGTACTTC. Protein sequence: CSARDTGLNEQYF. The chain carries TRBV20-1 and TRBJ2-7, with D tentatively TRBD1 or TRBD2 (5 bases each). This CDR3 comprises 13 residues. The V gene lost 3 bases and the J gene lost 5 bases, with 14 bases spanning the gap. Germline-derived CDR1 and CDR2 are DFQATT and SNEGSKA (reference sequence).

V is TRBV29-1 and J is TRBJ2-3; TRBD1 or TRBD2 may be the D gene (5 bases each). The V and J ends lost 7 bases and 1 base respectively, with 15 bases between them. This CDR3 region has 14 residues. In germline, CDR1 is SQVTM, CDR2 ANQGSEA. The CDR3 region is CSAARMGGTDTQYF. The CDR3 bases are TGCAGCGCCGCCCGGATGGGGGGCACAGATACGCAGTATTTT.

This clonotype was counted only a few times. The genes are TRBV28 and TRBJ2-7; D is tentatively TRBD1 or TRBD2 (5 bases each). In germline, CDR1 is MDHEN, CDR2 SYDVKM. CDR3 size: 14 residues. The V and J ends lost 4 bases and 0 bases respectively, with 10 bases between them. The DNA of the CDR3 is TGTGCCAGCAGTTCGTCCGGGGCCTCCTACGAGCAGTACTTC. It codes for CASSSSGASYEQYF.